These T cell receptor beta chains were read from a single sample in a study of cytomegalovirus exposure and HLA in healthy donors. Here immunoSEQ multiplex PCR was the method, and the copy in TCRdb shows in-frame clones only, minus some. The sample comprises over 150,000 clones, 65% to 90% of which are singletons, and 1.5% to 2% rests with the top ten. Source material: PBMCs. All receptors derive from a human donor in good health. CDR3s include the opening cysteine and the closing phenylalanine or tryptophan. The D gene is left open where the match is weak. Rows give clone size only sometimes, using once, few, many, or a class for an expanded clone.

abundance	v_gene	d_gene	j_gene	CDR3nt	CDR3aa
few	TRBV5-4	TRBD1	TRBJ2-2	TGTGCCAGCAGCTTCCCTACAGGGGGCAGTTACACCGGGGAGCTGTTTTTT	CASSFPTGGSYTGELFF
.	TRBV5-6	.	TRBJ2-4	TGTGCCAGCAGCTCCATGCTCCGGGCCAAAAACATTCAGTACTTC	CASSSMLRAKNIQYF
.	TRBV5-4	.	TRBJ2-1	TGTGCCAGCAGCCCCATCTCCTACAATGAGCAGTTCTTC	CASSPISYNEQFF
.	TRBV5-6	TRBD1	TRBJ2-7	TGTGCCAGCAGCGGAACCGGGACAGGGTTTAACGAGCAGTACTTC	CASSGTGTGFNEQYF
.	TRBV7-9	.	TRBJ2-5	TGTGCCAGCAGCTCTCAAGAGACCCAGTACTTC	CASSSQETQYF
.	TRBV15	TRBD2	TRBJ2-5	TGTGCCACCAGCAGGTCCTTAACGGGGGGGGAGACCCAGTACTTC	CATSRSLTGGETQYF
few	TRBV6-5	.	TRBJ2-7	TGTGCCAGCAGTTCCGCCTACGAGCAGTACTTC	CASSSAYEQYF
once	TRBV2	.	TRBJ2-7	TGTGCCAGCAGTGGACAGGTTACCTACGAGCAGTACTTC	CASSGQVTYEQYF
once	TRBV4-3	TRBD2	TRBJ2-2	TGCGCCAGCAGCCAAGATAATACCGGACTAGAGAACACCGGGGAGCTGTTTTTT	CASSQDNTGLENTGELFF
.	TRBV4-1	.	TRBJ2-7	TGCGCCAGCAGCCAAGGGACCAGGGTGGCAGACGAGCAGTACTTC	CASSQGTRVADEQYF
.	TRBV14	TRBD2	TRBJ2-1	TGTGCCAGCAGCCACTCACGGGGGGGCCGGAATGAGCAGTTCTTC	CASSHSRGGRNEQFF
few	TRBV4-2	.	TRBJ1-2	TGTGCCAGCCTAGAATTTCCGGGAGATAACTATGGCTACACCTTC	CASLEFPGDNYGYTF
.	TRBV6-6	.	TRBJ2-5	TGTGCCAGCACAGTTCAAGAGACCCAGTACTTC	CASTVQETQYF
few	TRBV5-1	.	TRBJ2-5	TGCGCCAGCAGCTTGGGCGGTGAAGAGACCCAGTACTTC	CASSLGGEETQYF
.	TRBV5-4	TRBD1	TRBJ2-7	TGTGCCAGCAGTTTGGACAGGGGCGCCGAGCAGTACTTC	CASSLDRGAEQYF
.	TRBV5-4	TRBD1	TRBJ2-1	TGTGCCAGCAGCGGGGACAGGAGCTCCTACAATGAGCAGTTCTTC	CASSGDRSSYNEQFF
.	TRBV4-1	.	TRBJ2-3	TGCGCCAGCGTGGCGGGACTTGGGTCTGTTGATACGCAGTATTTT	CASVAGLGSVDTQYF
.	TRBV10-1	TRBD2	TRBJ2-1	TGCGCCAGCAGTGTTCCAGGGAGGGCTGAGCAGTTCTTC	CASSVPGRAEQFF
.	TRBV2	.	TRBJ1-4	TGTGCCAGCAGTACTAGTGCAACTAATGAAAAACTGTTTTTT	CASSTSATNEKLFF
once	TRBV13	.	TRBJ2-5	TGTGCCAGCAGCTTAGTAACACATCAAGAGACCCAGTACTTC	CASSLVTHQETQYF
.	TRBV25-1	.	TRBJ2-3	TGTGCCAGCAGTGACTCTAAGGGGGGGCGTTTAACAGATACGCAGTATTTT	CASSDSKGGRLTDTQYF
.	TRBV6-1	TRBD1	TRBJ2-7	TGTGCCAGCAGTAAGGGACAGGGGGATTCCTACGAGCAGTACTTC	CASSKGQGDSYEQYF
.	TRBV9	.	TRBJ1-1	TGTGCCAGACCTGCTACGTATCGCATGAACACTGAAGCTTTCTTT	CARPATYRMNTEAFF
.	TRBV7-8	.	TRBJ2-5	TGTGCCAGCAGCCCCCCGGGGACCCAGTACTTC	CASSPPGTQYF
once	TRBV7-9	.	TRBJ1-1	TGTGCCAGCAGCTTACAGGGCGAGACTGAAGCTTTCTTT	CASSLQGETEAFF
.	TRBV9	TRBD1	TRBJ1-2	TGTGCCAGCAGTGGACAGGGGGCTGTAGGCTACACCTTC	CASSGQGAVGYTF
.	TRBV19	TRBD1	TRBJ1-6	TGTGCCAGTAGTATTGGACAGGGGAATTCACCCCTCCACTTT	CASSIGQGNSPLHF
.	TRBV5-4	.	TRBJ1-1	TGTGCCAGCAGCCCGACAAGTGGGCCTGAAGCTTTCTTT	CASSPTSGPEAFF
.	TRBV7-6	.	TRBJ2-5	TGTGCCAGCAGCCCGAACTGGGGCCCCCAAGAGACCCAGTACTTC	CASSPNWGPQETQYF
.	TRBV6-6	.	TRBJ2-7	TGTGCCAGCAGTTATGACAGATCCTACGAGCAGTACTTC	CASSYDRSYEQYF
once	TRBV13	.	TRBJ2-5	TGTGCCAGCAGCCTGGGGCGGGAGACCCAGTACTTC	CASSLGRETQYF
.	TRBV5-1	TRBD2	TRBJ2-1	TGCGCCAGCAGCCTACTAGCGGGGGGGCAGTACAATGAGCAGTTCTTC	CASSLLAGGQYNEQFF
.	TRBV5-1	TRBD1	TRBJ2-7	TGCGCCAGCAGCCCCCGGACAGGGGAAAGAAACGAGCAGTACTTC	CASSPRTGERNEQYF
.	TRBV19	.	TRBJ1-1	TGTGCCAGTAGTGAGGCACCCTACACTGAAGCTTTCTTT	CASSEAPYTEAFF
few	TRBV21-1	.	TRBJ2-5	TGTGCCAGCAGCAAAGCTCCGGCCGCCGCTTCAGGGAACTGGGGAGAGACCCAGTACTTC	CASSKAPAAASGNWGETQYF
.	TRBV5-4	TRBD2	TRBJ2-2	TGTGCCAGCAGCTTGGGGCTAGCGGACAACACCGGGGAGCTGTTTTTT	CASSLGLADNTGELFF
.	TRBV28	TRBD1	TRBJ2-5	TGTGCCAGCAGTCGGACAGGGGTAAGACAAGAGACCCAGTACTTC	CASSRTGVRQETQYF
.	TRBV6-1	TRBD2	TRBJ2-5	TGTGCCAGCTGGACTAGACAAGAGACCCAGTACTTC	CASWTRQETQYF
.	TRBV6-1	.	TRBJ1-1	TGTGCCAGCAGTGGTCGGGGGGCGAACACTGAAGCTTTCTTT	CASSGRGANTEAFF
once	TRBV7-2	TRBD1	TRBJ2-7	TGTGCCAGCAGCTCGACAGGGTGGGCCTACGAGCAGTACTTC	CASSSTGWAYEQYF
.	TRBV27	TRBD1	TRBJ1-2	TGTGCCAGCAGTTTATCGGGACAGGCTGACTATGGCTACACCTTC	CASSLSGQADYGYTF
.	TRBV9	.	TRBJ2-2	TGTGCCAGCAGCGAGGGGGGGAGGATGAACACCGGGGAGCTGTTTTTT	CASSEGGRMNTGELFF
.	TRBV4-3	TRBD2	TRBJ2-3	TGCGCCAGCAGCCAAGGCGGGGGACTAGCGACTAGCACAGATACGCAGTATTTT	CASSQGGGLATSTDTQYF
once	TRBV27	.	TRBJ2-1	TGTGCCAGCAGCAAATTGACAGAGACCTTCTCCTACAATGAGCAGTTCTTC	CASSKLTETFSYNEQFF
few	TRBV13	TRBD2	TRBJ2-1	TGTGCCAGCAGCTTAATGGGGGTGGTAGCGGGGGGTTTTTTCTTC	CASSLMGVVAGGFFF
.	TRBV19	TRBD1	TRBJ1-4	TGTGCCAGTAGCATCCGGGACAGGGGGCGAGGTGAAAAACTGTTTTTT	CASSIRDRGRGEKLFF
.	TRBV10-3	.	TRBJ2-1	TGTGCCATCAGTGGACCGGGCAATGAGCAGTTCTTC	CAISGPGNEQFF
.	TRBV4-3	.	TRBJ2-7	TGCGCCAGCAGCCAAGATATGACTTTGGCGGGGTACGAGCAGTACTTC	CASSQDMTLAGYEQYF
.	TRBV6-5	TRBD1	TRBJ2-7	TGTGCCAGCAGGCAACAGGGGGTCCACGAGCAGTACTTC	CASRQQGVHEQYF
.	TRBV10-3	.	TRBJ1-1	TGTGCCATCAGTGAAGACAGCTTTTCAGGCACTGAAGCTTTCTTT	CAISEDSFSGTEAFF